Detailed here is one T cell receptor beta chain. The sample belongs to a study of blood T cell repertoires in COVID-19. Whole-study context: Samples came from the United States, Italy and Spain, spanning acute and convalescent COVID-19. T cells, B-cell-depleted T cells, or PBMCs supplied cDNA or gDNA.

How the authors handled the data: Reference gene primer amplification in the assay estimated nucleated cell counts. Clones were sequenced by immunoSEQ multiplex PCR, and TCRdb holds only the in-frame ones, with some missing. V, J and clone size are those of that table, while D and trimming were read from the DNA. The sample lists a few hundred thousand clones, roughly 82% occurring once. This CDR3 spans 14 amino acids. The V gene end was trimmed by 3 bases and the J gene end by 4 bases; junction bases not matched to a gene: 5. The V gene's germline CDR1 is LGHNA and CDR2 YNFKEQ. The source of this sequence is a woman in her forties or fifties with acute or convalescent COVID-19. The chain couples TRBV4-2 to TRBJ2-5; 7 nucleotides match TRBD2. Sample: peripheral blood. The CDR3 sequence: CASSQRLAGETQYF. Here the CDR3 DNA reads TGTGCCAGCAGCCAGAGACTAGCAGGAGAGACCCAGTACTTC.